The rows below give T cell receptor beta chains drawn from one sample of a study of human T cells and chemical hapten exposure. TCRdb re-analysed the RACE reads in MiXCR, keeping a single row per CDR3 protein. The sample gives fewer than 100,000 distinct CDR3 sequences, 7% to 9.5% of which show up once; around 1.7% is in the top ten. The material sequenced was whole blood. The receptor source for this set is a female donor in good health. Some clones in this sample may be carry-over from other donors' samples. Both conserved end residues are part of each CDR3. D genes are given only for firm matches. Not every row has a clone size; where given, it reads once, few, many or a size class.

TRBV7-6	TRBJ2-3	.	few	CASTLGGGGGTDTQYF	TGTGCCAGCACCCTAGGAGGGGGGGGGGGCACAGATACGCAGTATTTT
TRBV10-2	TRBJ2-1	.	many	CASSRARGSYNEQFF	TGCGCCAGCAGCCGCGCCAGGGGTTCCTACAATGAGCAGTTCTTC
TRBV5-1	TRBJ2-5	.	.	CASSTGTFFTQETQYF	TGCGCCAGCAGCACCGGGACTTTCTTTACCCAAGAGACCCAGTACTTC
TRBV24-1	TRBJ2-3	TRBD1	few	CASGQGNTDTQYF	TGTGCCTCGGGACAGGGGAATACAGATACGCAGTATTTT
TRBV11-2	TRBJ2-6	.	few	CASSFATVLFSGANVLTF	TGTGCCAGCAGCTTCGCGACAGTCCTCTTCTCTGGGGCCAACGTCCTGACTTTC
TRBV7-9	TRBJ1-1	.	many	CASSGLNTEAFF	TGTGCCAGCAGCGGTTTGAACACTGAAGCTTTCTTT
TRBV4-3	TRBJ1-1	.	.	CASSQDRYSLNTEAFF	TGCGCCAGCAGCCAAGATCGTTACAGCTTGAACACTGAAGCTTTCTTT
TRBV11-3	TRBJ2-3	.	many	CASSVFRGTDTQYF	TGTGCCAGCAGCGTCTTCAGGGGCACAGATACGCAGTATTTT
TRBV6-2/TRBV6-3	TRBJ2-3	TRBD2	many	CASTPVGLAGTQYF	TGTGCCAGCACCCCAGTGGGTCTAGCGGGGACGCAGTATTTT
TRBV25-1	TRBJ1-5	.	few	CASSELGNQPQHF	TGTGCCAGCAGTGAATTGGGGAATCAGCCCCAGCATTTT
TRBV28	TRBJ2-6	.	few	CASTPRASGANVLTF	TGTGCCAGCACCCCACGCGCCTCTGGGGCCAACGTCCTGACTTTC
TRBV7-9	TRBJ2-2	.	many	CASSTTWGAGELFF	TGTGCCAGCAGCACTACCTGGGGCGCCGGGGAGCTGTTTTTT
TRBV5-1	TRBJ1-1	TRBD1	many	CASSLNPAGQGTTEAFF	TGCGCCAGCAGCTTGAATCCGGCGGGACAGGGGACAACTGAAGCTTTCTTT
TRBV4-2	TRBJ1-2	.	few	CASSQDHQGYGYTF	TGTGCCAGCAGCCAAGATCATCAGGGATATGGCTACACCTTC
TRBV18	TRBJ2-1	.	.	CASSVFLGADNEQFF	TGTGCCAGCTCCGTGTTCTTGGGGGCCGACAATGAGCAGTTCTTC
TRBV28	TRBJ2-3	TRBD1	many	CASIRTGGRFVTQYF	TGTGCCAGCATCCGGACAGGCGGTCGTTTTGTTACGCAGTATTTT
TRBV19	TRBJ2-6	.	.	CASSPTLDGANVLTF	TGTGCCAGTAGTCCCACATTGGATGGGGCCAACGTCCTGACTTTC
TRBV28	TRBJ1-1	.	few	CASRSSGKGGTEAFF	TGTGCCAGCCGAAGTTCGGGAAAGGGGGGCACTGAAGCTTTCTTT
TRBV6-2/TRBV6-3	TRBJ2-3	TRBD1	many	CASSYRDSRTDTQYF	TGTGCCAGCAGTTACCGGGACAGTCGCACAGATACGCAGTATTTT
TRBV5-1	TRBJ1-1	TRBD1	.	CASSVGQDTEAFF	TGCGCCAGCAGCGTCGGACAGGACACTGAAGCTTTCTTT
TRBV29-1	TRBJ2-5	.	.	CSVFVSKWAETQYF	TGCAGCGTCTTCGTTTCTAAGTGGGCAGAGACCCAGTACTTC
TRBV12-3/TRBV12-4	TRBJ1-2	.	few	CASSLVLRILSHQNYGYTF	TGTGCCAGCAGTTTAGTTCTTAGAATTCTTTCCCATCAAAACTATGGCTACACCTTC